Below are 13 T cell receptor beta chains sequenced from a single sample in a study of shared clonotypes between healthy human individuals (dated by TCRdb to 2018 to 2021). Library preparation employed the immunoSEQ multiplex PCR assay. The table comes from immuneACCESS by way of TCRdb, which keeps in-frame sequences with V and J called. Part of the clones is missing from these tables; in studies checked, under half for an unresolved V gene and the rest for unknown reasons. The sample contains approximately 1.1 million clones, 70% to 80% of them found a single time. The leading ten clones occupy about 0.52% of the sample. Input material: memory CD4+ T cells from PBMCs. In light of the paper, this sample's cell subset or site label describes: CD45RA-negative fraction. These receptors were obtained from a young man in good health. Some clones in this sample may be carry-over from other donors' samples.

The rearrangement joins TRBV2 to TRBJ2-7; weak D call: TRBD1 (7 bases). The CDR3 extends over 15 amino acids. V was cut by 3 bases and J by 2 bases, with 14 bases left in between. Per germline, CDR1 SNHLY and CDR2 FYNNEI. The CDR3, as DNA: TGTGCCAGCAGTGAGGGGCAGGGGGGTACCTACGAGCAGTACTTC. Its translation is CASSEGQGGTYEQYF.

The chain recombines TRBV7-9 with TRBJ1-1; D ambiguous. V lost 5 bases and J 11 bases, leaving 18 bases between the germline ends. Germline CDR1 and CDR2: SEHNR and FQNEAQ (reference sequence). The CDR3 contains 13 residues. The chain's CDR3 is CASSLLGQEAAFF. The CDR3 coding sequence is TGTGCCAGCAGCCTTCTGGGCCAGGAGGCGGCTTTCTTT.

V is TRBV7-8 and J is TRBJ1-5, with D perhaps matching TRBD1 (5 bases). The CDR3 is 13 residues long. V was pared by 1 base and J by 9 bases, with 10 bases between. The germline gives CDR1 SGHVS, CDR2 FQNEAQ. CDR3 loop: CASSLGQTRPQHF. The CDR3 DNA follows: TGTGCCAGCAGCTTAGGACAGACCCGGCCCCAGCATTTT.

There are a few counts of this clone. The genes are TRBV30 and TRBJ1-1; possibly TRBD1 for D (5 bases). The CDR3 has 15 amino acids. V lost 2 bases and J lost 2, with 15 bases in between. The germline gives CDR1 GTSNPN, CDR2 SVGIG (reference sequence). In DNA form, the CDR3 reads TGTGCCTGGAGTAACGAGGGGTTTAAAAACACTGAAGCTTTCTTT. Translation gives CAWSNEGFKNTEAFF.

Worth noting for this clone: Just one base apart from a much larger clone, this may be a read error. This rearrangement joins TRBV11-2 to TRBJ2-1; D gene ambiguous. This CDR3 has 13 residues. The V end was cut by 5 bases, the J end by 5 bases, with 10 bases between. Germline CDR1 and CDR2: SGHAT and FQNNGV. CDR3 nucleotide sequence: TGTGCCAGCAGCCAGGACGGACACAATGAGCAGTTCTTC. Protein product: CASSQDGHNEQFF.

Notes on this clone: The same CDR3 also results from other DNA sequences found in this sample. This chain connects TRBV18 to TRBJ1-2; no clear D gene. The CDR3 covers 13 residues. The germline gives CDR1 KGHSH, CDR2 LQKENI. Trimming took 3 bases from V and 6 from J, leaving 11 bases between them. CDR3 amino acids: CASSPGPRDGYTF. For the CDR3, the DNA is TGTGCCAGCTCACCCGGCCCTCGGGATGGCTACACCTTC.

The rearrangement links TRBV7-9 to TRBJ1-2; no reliable D call. From germline, CDR1 is SEHNR and CDR2 FQNEAQ (reference sequence). V dropped 2 bases and J dropped 1 base, with 8 bases sitting between them. There are 14 residues in the CDR3. CDR3 bases: TGTGCCAGCAGCTTAAAAGGAGTTAACTATGGCTACACCTTC. This gives the protein CASSLKGVNYGYTF.

This clone was counted a single time. The chain joins TRBV25-1 to TRBJ1-6; TRBD1 might be the D (6 bases). Trimming removed 4 bases at V and 12 bases at J, with 28 bases between. Germline V gene lookup returns CDR1 MGHDK and CDR2 SYGVNS. The CDR3 covers 18 residues. The CDR3 nucleotides are TGTGCCAGCAGTGCCCCAGGTGTAATGGACAGCTTAGGGGAACCCCTCCACTTT. This gives the protein CASSAPGVMDSLGEPLHF.

CDR3 DNA: TGTGCCAGCAGCTTTAGGGGGACGGCCCTCGATGGCTACACCTTC. Protein: CASSFRGTALDGYTF. The V and J genes are TRBV7-9 and TRBJ1-2; a weak D match, TRBD1 (6 bases). The CDR3 spans 15 residues. Trimming left V 3 bases short and J 6 bases short, with 17 bases between. The V gene's germline CDR1 is SEHNR and CDR2 FQNEAQ (reference sequence).

The chain recombines TRBV2 with TRBJ2-3; D unclear. Per the germline V gene, CDR1 is SNHLY and CDR2 is FYNNEI. The CDR3 spans 15 residues. V was cut by 6 bases and J by 2 bases, with 15 bases left in between. The CDR3 region is CASRLPRSNTDTQYF. CDR3 coding DNA: TGTGCCAGCAGGCTACCTCGAAGTAACACAGATACGCAGTATTTT.

The chain couples TRBV19 to TRBJ1-2; D gene uncertain. Germline CDR1 reads LNHDA; CDR2 reads SQIVND (reference sequence). Deletions cut 5 bases from V and 7 bases from J, with 14 bases between. This CDR3 is 13 amino acids long. The CDR3 sequence is CASSVTEVPGYTF. For the CDR3, the DNA is TGTGCCAGTAGTGTTACGGAGGTTCCTGGCTACACCTTC.

The V call is TRBV29-1, the J call TRBJ2-3; tentative D call: TRBD1 (6 bases). Per the germline V gene, CDR1 is SQVTM and CDR2 is ANQGSEA. This CDR3 contains 14 residues. V lost 7 bases to trimming and J lost 1 base, with 15 bases between them. In nucleotides, the CDR3 is TGCAGCGCCAGGACAGCCATCCGCACAGATACGCAGTATTTT. Translating it yields CSARTAIRTDTQYF.

The CDR3, as DNA: TGTGCCAGCTCATCAAGCTCCTTGGAGCAGTACTTC. It specifies CASSSSSLEQYF. This chain connects TRBV18 to TRBJ2-7; D ambiguous. The V end was cut by 5 bases, the J end by 7 bases, with 12 bases between. Per the germline V gene, CDR1 is KGHSH and CDR2 is LQKENI. The CDR3 length is 12 residues. Filled out from reference TRBV18 and TRBJ2-7, the complete variable domain reads NAGVMQNPRHLVRRRGQEARLRCSPMKGHSHVYWYRQLPEEGLKFMVYLQKENIIDESGMPKERFSAEFPKEGPSILRIQQVVRGDSAAYFCASSSSSLEQYFGPGTRLTVT.